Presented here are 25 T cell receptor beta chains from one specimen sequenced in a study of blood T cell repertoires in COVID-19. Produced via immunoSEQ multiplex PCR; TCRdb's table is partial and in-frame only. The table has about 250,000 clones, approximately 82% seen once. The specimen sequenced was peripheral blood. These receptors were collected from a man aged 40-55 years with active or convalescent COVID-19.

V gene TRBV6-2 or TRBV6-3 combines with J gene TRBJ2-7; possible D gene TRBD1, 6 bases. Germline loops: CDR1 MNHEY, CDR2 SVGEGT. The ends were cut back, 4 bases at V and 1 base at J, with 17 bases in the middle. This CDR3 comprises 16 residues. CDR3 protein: CASSSRDTPYSYEQYF. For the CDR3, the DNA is TGTGCCAGCAGTTCCCGGGACACACCTTATTCCTACGAGCAGTACTTC.

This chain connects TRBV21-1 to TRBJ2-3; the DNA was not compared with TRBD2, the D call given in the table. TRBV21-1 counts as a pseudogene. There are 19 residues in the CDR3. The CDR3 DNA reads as TGTGCCAGCAGCCCCTGCCCCCGACTAGCGGGGGCTAGCACAGATACGCAGTATTTT. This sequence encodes CASSPCPRLAGASTDTQYF.

CDR3 DNA sequence: TGCAGCGTTGAAAACTCGGGGGAGACCCAGTACTTC. Translating gives CSVENSGETQYF. The gene calls are TRBV29-1 and TRBJ2-5, with D perhaps matching TRBD2 (5 bases). In germline, CDR1 is SQVTM, CDR2 ANQGSEA. Deletions cut 2 bases from V and 5 bases from J, with 9 bases between. The CDR3 runs 12 residues.

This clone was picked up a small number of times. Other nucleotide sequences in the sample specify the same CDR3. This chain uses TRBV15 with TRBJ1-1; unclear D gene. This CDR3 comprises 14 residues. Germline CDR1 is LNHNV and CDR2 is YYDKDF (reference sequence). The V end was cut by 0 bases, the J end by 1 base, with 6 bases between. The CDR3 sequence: CATSRDRGNTEAFF. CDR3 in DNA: TGTGCCACCAGCAGAGATCGGGGGAACACTGAAGCTTTCTTT.

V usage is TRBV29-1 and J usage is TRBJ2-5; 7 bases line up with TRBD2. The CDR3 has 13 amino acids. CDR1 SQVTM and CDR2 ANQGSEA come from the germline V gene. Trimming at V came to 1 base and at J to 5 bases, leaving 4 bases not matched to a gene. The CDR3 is CSVEGRAGETQYF. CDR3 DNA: TGCAGCGTTGAAGGTAGAGCGGGGGAGACCCAGTACTTC.

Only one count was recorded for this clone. CDR3: CASSGLSANTEAFF. DNA of the CDR3: TGTGCCAGCAGTGGGCTATCGGCGAACACTGAAGCTTTCTTT. The gene calls are TRBV27 and TRBJ1-1; no definite D call. V gave up 5 bases and J gave up 1 base, with 11 bases separating them. Looked up from germline, CDR1 is MNHEY and CDR2 is SMNVEV (reference sequence). The CDR3 spans 14 residues.

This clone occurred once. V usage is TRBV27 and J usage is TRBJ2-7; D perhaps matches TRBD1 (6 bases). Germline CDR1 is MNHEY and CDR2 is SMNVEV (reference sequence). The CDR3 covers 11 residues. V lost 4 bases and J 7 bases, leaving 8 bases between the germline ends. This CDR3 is CASSSTGEQYF. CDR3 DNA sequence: TGTGCCAGCAGTTCCACAGGGGAGCAGTACTTC.

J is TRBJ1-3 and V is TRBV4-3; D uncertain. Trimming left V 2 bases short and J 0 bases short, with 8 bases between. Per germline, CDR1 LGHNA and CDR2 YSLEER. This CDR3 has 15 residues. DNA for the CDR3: TGCGCCAGCAGCCAAACCGCGAGCTCTGGAAACACCATATATTTT. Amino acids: CASSQTASSGNTIYF.

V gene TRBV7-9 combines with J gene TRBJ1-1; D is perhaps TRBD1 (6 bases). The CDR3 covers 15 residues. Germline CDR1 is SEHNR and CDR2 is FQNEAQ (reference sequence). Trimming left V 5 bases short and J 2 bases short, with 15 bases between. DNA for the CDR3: TGTGCCAGCAGCCCCCTTACACAGGGAAACACTGAAGCTTTCTTT. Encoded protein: CASSPLTQGNTEAFF.

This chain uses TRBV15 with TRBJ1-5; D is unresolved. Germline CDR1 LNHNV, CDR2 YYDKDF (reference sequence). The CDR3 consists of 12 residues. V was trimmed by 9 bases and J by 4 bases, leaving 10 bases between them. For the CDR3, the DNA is TGTGCCACTTCCGGGTGGAATCAGCCCCAGCATTTT. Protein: CATSGWNQPQHF.

CDR3 protein: CASSTTSGNTDTQYF. The CDR3, as DNA: TGTGCCAGTAGTACAACTAGCGGGAACACAGATACGCAGTATTTT. This chain links TRBV19 with TRBJ2-3, with 10 bases lining up with TRBD2. Germline values: CDR1 LNHDA, CDR2 SQIVND (reference sequence). The CDR3 is 15 amino acids. V was clipped by 4 bases and J by 2 bases; unmatched bases: 3.

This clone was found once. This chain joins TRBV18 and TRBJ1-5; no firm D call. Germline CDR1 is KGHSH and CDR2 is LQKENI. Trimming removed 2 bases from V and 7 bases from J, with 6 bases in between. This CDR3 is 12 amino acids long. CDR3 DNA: TGTGCCAGCTCACCAGGAGAGCAGCCCCAGCATTTT. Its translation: CASSPGEQPQHF. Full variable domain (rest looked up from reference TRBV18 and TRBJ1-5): NAGVMQNPRHLVRRRGQEARLRCSPMKGHSHVYWYRQLPEEGLKFMVYLQKENIIDESGMPKERFSAEFPKEGPSILRIQQVVRGDSAAYFCASSPGEQPQHFGDGTRLSIL.

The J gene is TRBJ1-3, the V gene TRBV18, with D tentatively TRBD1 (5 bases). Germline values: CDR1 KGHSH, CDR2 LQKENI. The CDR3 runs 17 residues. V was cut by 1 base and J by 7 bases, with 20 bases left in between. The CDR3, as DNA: TGTGCCAGCTCACCACAGACACTCGCGGGGCTCTGGAACACCATATATTTT. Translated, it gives CASSPQTLAGLWNTIYF.

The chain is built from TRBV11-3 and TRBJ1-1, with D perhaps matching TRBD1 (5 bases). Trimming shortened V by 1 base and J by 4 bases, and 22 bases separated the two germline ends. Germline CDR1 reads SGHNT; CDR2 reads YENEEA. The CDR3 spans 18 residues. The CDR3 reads CASSLGPPTEEESTEAFF. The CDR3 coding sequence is TGTGCCAGCAGCTTAGGACCCCCGACAGAAGAAGAGAGCACTGAAGCTTTCTTT.

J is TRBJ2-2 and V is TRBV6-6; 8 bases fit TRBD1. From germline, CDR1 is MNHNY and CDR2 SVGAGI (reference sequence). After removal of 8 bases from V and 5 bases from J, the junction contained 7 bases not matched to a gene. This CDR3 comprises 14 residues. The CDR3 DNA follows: TGTGCCAGCCAGTATGACAGGGGAACCGGGGAGCTGTTTTTT. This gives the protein CASQYDRGTGELFF.

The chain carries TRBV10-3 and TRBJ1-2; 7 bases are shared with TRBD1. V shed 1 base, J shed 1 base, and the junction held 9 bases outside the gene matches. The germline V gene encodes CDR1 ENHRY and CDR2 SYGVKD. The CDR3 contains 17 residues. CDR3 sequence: CAISELNPGTDNYGYTF. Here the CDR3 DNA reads TGTGCCATCAGTGAGTTAAATCCCGGGACAGATAACTATGGCTACACCTTC.

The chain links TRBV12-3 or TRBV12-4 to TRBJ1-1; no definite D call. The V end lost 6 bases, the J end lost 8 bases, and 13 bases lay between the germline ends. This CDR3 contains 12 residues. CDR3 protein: CASSVSGVEAFF. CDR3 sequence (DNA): TGTGCCAGCAGCGTAAGCGGGGTAGAAGCTTTCTTT.

The CDR3 here is CASSEVLTSTYEQYF. CDR3 DNA sequence: TGTGCCAGCAGTGAAGTGCTCACTAGCACCTACGAGCAGTACTTC. J is TRBJ2-7 and V is TRBV6-1; D is possibly TRBD2 (6 bases). V lost 1 base, J lost 2 bases, and 12 bases lay in between. Germline CDR1 and CDR2: MNHNS and SASEGT. CDR3 length: 15 amino acids.

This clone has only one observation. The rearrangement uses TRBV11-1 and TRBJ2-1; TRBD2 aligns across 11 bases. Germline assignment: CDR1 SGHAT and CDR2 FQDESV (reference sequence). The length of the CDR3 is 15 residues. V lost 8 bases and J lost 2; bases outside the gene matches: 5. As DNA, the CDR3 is TGTGCCAGCGGGCTAGCGGGAGGTCCCTACAATGAGCAGTTCTTC. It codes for CASGLAGGPYNEQFF.

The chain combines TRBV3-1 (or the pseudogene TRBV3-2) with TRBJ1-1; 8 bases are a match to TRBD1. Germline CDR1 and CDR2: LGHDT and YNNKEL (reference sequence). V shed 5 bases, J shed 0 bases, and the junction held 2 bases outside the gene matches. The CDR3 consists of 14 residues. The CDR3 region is CASSKTGVNTEAFF. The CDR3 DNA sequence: TGTGCCAGCAGCAAGACAGGGGTGAACACTGAAGCTTTCTTT.

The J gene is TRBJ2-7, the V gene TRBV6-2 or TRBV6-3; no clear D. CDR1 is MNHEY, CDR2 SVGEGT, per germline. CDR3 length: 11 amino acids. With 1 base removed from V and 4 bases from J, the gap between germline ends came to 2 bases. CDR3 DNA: TGTGCCAGCAGTTACTTATACGAGCAGTACTTC. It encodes CASSYLYEQYF.

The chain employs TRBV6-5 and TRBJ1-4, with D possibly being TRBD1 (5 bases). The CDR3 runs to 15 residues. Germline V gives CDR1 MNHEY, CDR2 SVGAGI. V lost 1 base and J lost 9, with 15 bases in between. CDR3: CASSYWSGDGKKLFF. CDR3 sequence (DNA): TGTGCCAGCAGTTACTGGTCGGGGGATGGGAAAAAACTGTTTTTT.

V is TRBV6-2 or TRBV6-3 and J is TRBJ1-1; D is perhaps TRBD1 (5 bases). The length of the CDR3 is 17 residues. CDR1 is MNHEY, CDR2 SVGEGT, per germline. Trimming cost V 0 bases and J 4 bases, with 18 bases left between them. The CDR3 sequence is CASSYSRGRRGGTEAFF. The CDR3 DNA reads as TGTGCCAGCAGTTACTCCCGCGGGAGACGCGGGGGCACTGAAGCTTTCTTT.

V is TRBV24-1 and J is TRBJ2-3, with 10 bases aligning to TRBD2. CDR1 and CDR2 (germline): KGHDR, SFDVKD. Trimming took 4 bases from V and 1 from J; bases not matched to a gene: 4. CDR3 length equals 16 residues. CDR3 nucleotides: TGTGCCACCAGTGACCCCGGACTAGCGGGCACAGATACGCAGTATTTT. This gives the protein CATSDPGLAGTDTQYF.

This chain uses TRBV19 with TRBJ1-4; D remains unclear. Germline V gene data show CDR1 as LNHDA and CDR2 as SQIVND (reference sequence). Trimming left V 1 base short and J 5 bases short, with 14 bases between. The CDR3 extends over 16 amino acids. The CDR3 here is CASSIGVGGLNEKLFF. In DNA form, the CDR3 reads TGTGCCAGTAGTATAGGGGTCGGCGGACTGAATGAAAAACTGTTTTTT.